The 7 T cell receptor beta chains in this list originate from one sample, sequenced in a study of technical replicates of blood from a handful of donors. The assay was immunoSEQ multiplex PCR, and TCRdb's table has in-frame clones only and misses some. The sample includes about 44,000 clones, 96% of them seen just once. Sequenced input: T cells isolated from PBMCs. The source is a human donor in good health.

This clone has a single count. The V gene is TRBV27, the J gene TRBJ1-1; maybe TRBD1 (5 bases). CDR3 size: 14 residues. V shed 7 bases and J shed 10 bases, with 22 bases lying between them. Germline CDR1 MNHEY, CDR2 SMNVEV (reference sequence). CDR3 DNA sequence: TGTGCCAGCAACCTCTCCCCGGGCCCGGGGGGAGCTTTCTTT. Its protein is CASNLSPGPGGAFF.

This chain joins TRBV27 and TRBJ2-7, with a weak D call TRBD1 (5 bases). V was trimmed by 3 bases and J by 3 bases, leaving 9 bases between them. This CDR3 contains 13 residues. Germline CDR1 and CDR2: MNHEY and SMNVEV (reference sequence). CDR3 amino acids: CASSLKGNYEQYF. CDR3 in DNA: TGTGCCAGCAGTTTGAAGGGGAACTACGAGCAGTACTTC.

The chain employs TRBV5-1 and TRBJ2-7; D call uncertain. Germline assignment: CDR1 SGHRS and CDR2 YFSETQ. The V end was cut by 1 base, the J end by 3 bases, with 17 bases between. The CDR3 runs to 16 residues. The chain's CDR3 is CASSLLSDIAVYEQYF. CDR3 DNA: TGCGCCAGCAGCTTGCTTTCTGACATTGCAGTCTACGAGCAGTACTTC.

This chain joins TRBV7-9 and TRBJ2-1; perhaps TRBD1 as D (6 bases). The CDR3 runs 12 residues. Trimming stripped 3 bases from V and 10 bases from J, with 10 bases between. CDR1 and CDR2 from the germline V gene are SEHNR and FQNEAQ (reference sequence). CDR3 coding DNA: TGTGCCAGCAGCTTCCAAGACAGGGAGCAGTTCTTC. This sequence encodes CASSFQDREQFF.

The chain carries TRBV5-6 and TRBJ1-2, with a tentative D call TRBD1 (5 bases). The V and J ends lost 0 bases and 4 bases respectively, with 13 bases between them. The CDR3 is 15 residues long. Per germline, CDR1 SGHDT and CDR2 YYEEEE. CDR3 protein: CASSLAIRDFYGYTF. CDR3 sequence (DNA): TGTGCCAGCAGCTTGGCCATAAGGGACTTCTATGGCTACACCTTC.

The chain's CDR3 is CASSEGAGSSYEQYF. CDR3 bases: TGTGCCAGCAGTGAGGGAGCCGGTAGCTCCTACGAGCAGTACTTC. V gene TRBV25-1 combines with J gene TRBJ2-7, with D possibly being TRBD2 (5 bases). The germline gives CDR1 MGHDK, CDR2 SYGVNS. The V end lost 3 bases, the J end lost 0 bases, and 12 bases lay between the germline ends. CDR3 length equals 15 residues.

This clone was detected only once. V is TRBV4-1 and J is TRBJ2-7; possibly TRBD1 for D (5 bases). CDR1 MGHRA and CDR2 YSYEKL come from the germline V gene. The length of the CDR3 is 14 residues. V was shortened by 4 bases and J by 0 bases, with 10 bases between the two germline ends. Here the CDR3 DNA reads TGCGCCAGCAGCCCGAAAGACAGCTCCTACGAGCAGTACTTC. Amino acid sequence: CASSPKDSSYEQYF.